This T cell receptor (beta chain) was obtained from a study of spatial heterogeneity in lung cancer. Overall study context: Detected sequences consistently included more beta-chain ones than alpha-chain ones. Findings of the study overall: Compared with follow-up, resection was when ubiquitous expanded tumor TCRs appeared in blood more.

Individual TCR cDNA molecules each bore their own unique molecular identifier. TCRdb re-called the 5' RACE reads through MiXCR, storing one row per CDR3 protein. The top ten clones hold around 38% of a sample with about 52,000 distinct CDR3 sequences, less than 9.5% of them seen once. Time point given: blood at routine non-recurrence follow-up after resection. TCRs were sequenced from unsorted whole RNA of tumor, nontumor lung or PBMC. Germline loops: CDR1 SEHNR, CDR2 FQNEAQ (reference sequence). CDR3 length: 14 amino acids. Concerning this clonotype itself: Its antigen is unidentified. Given a much more abundant clone one base away, this may be a read error.

This TCR was recovered from a female donor with early-stage non-small cell lung cancer. V gene TRBV7-9 combines with J gene TRBJ1-1, with D possibly being TRBD1 (6 bases). Sequences were derived from PBMCs, sampled at follow-up. This chain's CDR3 is CASSSWTELDEPFF. Written as DNA, the CDR3 is TGTGCCAGCAGCTCCTGGACAGAGCTCGATGAACCTTTCTTT. Looking up the rest from reference TRBV7-9 and TRBJ1-1 gives the full variable domain: DTGVSQNPRHKITKRGQNVTFRCDPISEHNRLYWYRQTLGQGPEFLTYFQNEAQLEKSRLLSDRFSAERPKGSFSTLEIQRTEQGDSAMYLCASSSWTELDEPFFGQGTRLTVV.